The 20 T cell receptor beta chains below all came from one sample that was sequenced in a study of early T cells in non-severe SARS-CoV-2 infection. TCRdb redid the calling of the 5' RACE reads with MiXCR, one entry per CDR3 protein. In the table there are over 50,000 distinct CDR3 sequences, 10% to 15% of which are singletons. The sample was whole blood. The source of these receptors is an adult who was a healthcare worker with PCR-confirmed SARS-CoV-2 infection or an uninfected control (not recorded which).

This clonotype was observed at least ten times. The rearrangement links TRBV18 to TRBJ1-5, with D perhaps matching TRBD1 (5 bases). Germline CDR1 reads KGHSH; CDR2 reads LQKENI. V shed 5 bases and J shed 4 bases, with 9 bases lying between them. The CDR3 is 13 residues long. The CDR3 region is CASSAGGNQPQHF. CDR3 bases: TGTGCCAGCTCAGCGGGGGGAAATCAGCCCCAGCATTTT.

In this sample, this clonotype turned up many times. J is TRBJ2-5 and V is TRBV9; D gene unclear. With 4 bases removed from V and 5 bases from J, the gap between germline ends came to 18 bases. Germline CDR1 and CDR2: SGDLS and YYNGEE. The CDR3 loop spans 15 amino acids. The CDR3 nucleotides read TGTGCCAGCAGCCCCGACGGCGCCCGTATGGAGACCCAGTACTTC. This translates into CASSPDGARMETQYF. The full variable domain, in which reference TRBV9 and TRBJ2-5 provide the parts outside the CDR3, is DSGVTQTPKHLITATGQRVTLRCSPRSGDLSVYWYQQSLDQGLQFLIQYYNGEERAKGNILERFSAQQFPDLHSELNLSSLELGDSALYFCASSPDGARMETQYFGPGTRLLVL.

By frequency in the sample, this clonotype is medium-sized. The chain is built from TRBV7-8 and TRBJ1-5; D not resolved. Trimming pared 5 bases from V and 4 bases from J, leaving 9 bases between. Per the germline V gene, CDR1 is SGHVS and CDR2 is FQNEAQ. The CDR3 extends over 13 amino acids. The CDR3 coding sequence is TGTGCCAGCAGCGCGACCCATAATCAGCCCCAGCATTTT. This translates into CASSATHNQPQHF. Variable domain in full (rest from reference TRBV7-8 and TRBJ1-5): GAGVSQSPRYKVAKRGQDVALRCDPISGHVSLFWYQQALGQGPEFLTYFQNEAQLDKSGLPSDRFFAERPEGSVSTLKIQRTQQEDSAVYLCASSATHNQPQHFGDGTRLSIL.

This clonotype was counted between two and nine times. The rearrangement links TRBV11-2 to TRBJ2-1; the D is unclear. The CDR3 has 12 amino acids. Trimming removed 1 base at V and 9 bases at J, with 7 bases between. Germline V CDR1 and CDR2: SGHAT, FQNNGV. In DNA, the CDR3 is TGTGCCAGCAGCTTAGGTTTCAGTGAGCAGTTCTTC. Its translation: CASSLGFSEQFF.

The chain is built from TRBV19 and TRBJ1-5; perhaps TRBD1 as D (6 bases). The CDR3 has 15 residues. Germline-derived CDR1 and CDR2 are LNHDA and SQIVND (reference sequence). The V end lost 6 bases, the J end lost 7 bases, and 19 bases lay between the germline ends. The chain's CDR3 is CASSYRRGARQPQHF. The CDR3 nucleotides are TGTGCCAGTAGCTACCGACGGGGGGCGCGCCAGCCCCAGCATTTT. Using reference TRBV19 and TRBJ1-5 for the parts outside the CDR3, the full variable domain is DGGITQSPKYLFRKEGQNVTLSCEQNLNHDAMYWYRQDPGQGLRLIYYSQIVNDFQKGDIAEGYSVSREKKESFPLTVTSAQKNPTAFYLCASSYRRGARQPQHFGDGTRLSIL.

Ten or more counts support this clonotype. Germline is not matched at one junction end, which may reflect a read error. The V and J genes are TRBV6-1 and TRBJ1-3, with D possibly TRBD1 on 5 matching bases. This CDR3 has 18 amino acids. Germline values: CDR1 MNHNS, CDR2 SASEGT. The CDR3 nucleotides are TGTGCCAGCAGTGATGCCAGCGGGGGTCCCTTCTCTGAAAACACCATATATTTT. Translation gives CASSDASGGPFSENTIYF.

This clonotype was counted between two and nine times. The chain carries TRBV29-1 and TRBJ2-1, with D tentatively TRBD2 (5 bases). This CDR3 has 12 amino acids. Germline loops: CDR1 SQVTM, CDR2 ANQGSEA. With 4 bases removed from V and 6 bases from J, the gap between germline ends came to 10 bases. CDR3 protein: CSVVSEGNEQFF. CDR3 DNA sequence: TGCAGCGTTGTCAGTGAGGGCAATGAGCAGTTCTTC.

The table lists this clonotype with a few counts. V is TRBV20-1 and J is TRBJ2-7, with 7 bases fitting TRBD1. Unmatched junction bases numbered 11, after V lost 0 bases and J lost 6 bases. The germline CDR1 and CDR2 sequences are DFQATT and SNEGSKA (reference sequence). CDR3 size: 15 residues. The CDR3 coding sequence is TGCAGTGCTAGAGATGAAGGGACAGTGTTCGGCGAGCAGTACTTC. Its protein is CSARDEGTVFGEQYF.

This clonotype turned up a few times. The V and J genes are TRBV5-1 and TRBJ2-1, with a tentative D call TRBD2 (6 bases). Deletions cut 4 bases from V and 6 bases from J, with 20 bases between. CDR3 length equals 16 residues. Germline CDR1 SGHRS, CDR2 YFSETQ. In DNA, the CDR3 is TGCGCCAGCAGCACTCACGGGGGTCCTTACTTCAATGAGCAGTTCTTC. Encoded protein: CASSTHGGPYFNEQFF.

This chain links TRBV19 with TRBJ2-3; D ambiguous. CDR3 size: 12 residues. V dropped 3 bases and J dropped 4 bases, with 5 bases sitting between them. Germline values: CDR1 LNHDA, CDR2 SQIVND (reference sequence). The CDR3: CASSILADTQYF. For the CDR3, the DNA is TGTGCCAGTAGTATTTTAGCAGATACGCAGTATTTT.

The sample holds a few counts of this clonotype. V gene TRBV9 combines with J gene TRBJ2-4, with 7 bases fitting TRBD2. CDR1 and CDR2 (germline): SGDLS, YYNGEE. Trimming removed 5 bases from V and 9 bases from J; junction bases left unmatched: 11. CDR3 length: 14 amino acids. CDR3 nucleotides: TGTGCCAGCAGTTCGGAAGCGGGGTTGGGCATTCAGTACTTC. Amino acids: CASSSEAGLGIQYF.

This clonotype was seen ten or more times. The V and J genes are TRBV29-1 and TRBJ2-2; 10 positions match TRBD1. CDR1 is SQVTM and CDR2 is ANQGSEA in the germline V gene. The CDR3 loop spans 14 amino acids. V gave up 5 bases and J gave up 4 bases; unmatched junction bases: 4. CDR3 sequence reads: CSVRDRGLTGELFF. Written as DNA, the CDR3 is TGCAGCGTTCGGGACAGGGGTCTCACCGGGGAGCTGTTTTTT.

This clonotype was recorded at least ten times. The chain joins TRBV20-1 to TRBJ2-7, with D perhaps TRBD1 or TRBD2 (5 bases each). Per the germline V gene, CDR1 is DFQATT and CDR2 is SNEGSKA (reference sequence). The CDR3 sequence is 14 residues long. Trimming pared 6 bases from V and 3 bases from J, leaving 18 bases between. DNA for the CDR3: TGCAGTGCCTCGGGACCACCCTTACTCTACGAGCAGTACTTC. Protein: CSASGPPLLYEQYF.

This clonotype was seen repeatedly, ten times or more. This chain links TRBV28 with TRBJ2-7; 9 bases agree with TRBD1. Looked up from germline, CDR1 is MDHEN and CDR2 is SYDVKM. Trimming removed 6 bases from V and 6 bases from J; junction bases left unmatched: 12. This CDR3 has 15 residues. CDR3 loop: CASSEGTGPGVEQYF. The CDR3 DNA follows: TGTGCCAGCAGCGAAGGGACAGGGCCCGGGGTCGAGCAGTACTTC. The full variable domain, its missing parts supplied by reference TRBV28 and TRBJ2-7, is DVKVTQSSRYLVKRTGEKVFLECVQDMDHENMFWYRQDPGLGLRLIYFSYDVKMKEKGDIPEGYSVSREKKERFSLILESASTNQTSMYLCASSEGTGPGVEQYFGPGTRLTVT.

There are a few counts of this clonotype. This chain uses TRBV20-1 with TRBJ1-5; D is possibly TRBD1 (6 bases). This CDR3 spans 14 amino acids. Germline CDR1 reads DFQATT; CDR2 reads SNEGSKA (reference sequence). V was cut by 4 bases and J by 5 bases, with 15 bases left in between. CDR3 loop: CSAKVSRGDQPQHF. The CDR3 nucleotides read TGCAGTGCTAAAGTGAGCAGGGGAGATCAGCCCCAGCATTTT.

This clonotype was observed many times. The chain has TRBV28 and TRBJ2-7; TRBD1 matches at 12 bases. Germline V CDR1 and CDR2: MDHEN, SYDVKM. The CDR3 runs 17 residues. Unmatched junction bases numbered 8, after V lost 5 bases and J lost 0 bases. The CDR3 is CASSPGTGGSTSYEQYF. CDR3 DNA: TGTGCCAGCAGTCCCGGGACAGGGGGCTCTACCTCCTACGAGCAGTACTTC.

At least ten counts were recorded for this clonotype. The rearrangement uses TRBV11-2 and TRBJ1-6; tentatively, D is TRBD1 (5 bases). Trimming removed 4 bases from V and 7 bases from J, with 14 bases in between. The CDR3 is 15 amino acids. Germline values: CDR1 SGHAT, CDR2 FQNNGV. Here the CDR3 reads CASSSRDGRNSPLHF. The DNA of the CDR3 is TGTGCCAGCAGCTCCCGGGACGGGCGGAATTCACCCCTCCACTTT.

This clonotype was picked up many times. The gene calls are TRBV5-6 and TRBJ2-5; TRBD2 might be the D (6 bases). The V and J ends lost 0 bases and 7 bases respectively, with 10 bases between them. The CDR3 is 13 amino acids. Per the germline V gene, CDR1 is SGHDT and CDR2 is YYEEEE. The CDR3 here is CASSLAGGGTQYF. In DNA, the CDR3 is TGTGCCAGCAGCTTGGCCGGGGGAGGGACCCAGTACTTC.

The V and J genes are TRBV11-2 and TRBJ2-7; possible D gene TRBD1, 6 bases. V lost 6 bases to trimming and J lost 5 bases, with 17 bases between them. This CDR3 has 14 residues. The germline V gene encodes CDR1 SGHAT and CDR2 FQNNGV. The CDR3 spells CASRFQGNTHEQYF. CDR3 in DNA: TGTGCCAGCAGATTTCAGGGGAATACCCACGAGCAGTACTTC. The full variable domain, with the rest looked up from reference TRBV11-2 and TRBJ2-7, is EAGVAQSPRYKIIEKRQSVAFWCNPISGHATLYWYQQILGQGPKLLIQFQNNGVVDDSQLPKDRFSAERLKGVDSTLKIQPAKLEDSAVYLCASRFQGNTHEQYFGPGTRLTVT.

The rearrangement links TRBV20-1 to TRBJ2-3, with 8 bases aligning to TRBD2. CDR1 is DFQATT, CDR2 SNEGSKA, per germline (reference sequence). The CDR3 has 19 residues. V lost 6 bases, J lost 2 bases, and 22 bases stayed unmatched. The CDR3 DNA is TGCAGTGCCCCCGGGTCATTCGGGAGGGCCCACTCATACACAGATACGCAGTATTTT. Translation gives CSAPGSFGRAHSYTDTQYF.